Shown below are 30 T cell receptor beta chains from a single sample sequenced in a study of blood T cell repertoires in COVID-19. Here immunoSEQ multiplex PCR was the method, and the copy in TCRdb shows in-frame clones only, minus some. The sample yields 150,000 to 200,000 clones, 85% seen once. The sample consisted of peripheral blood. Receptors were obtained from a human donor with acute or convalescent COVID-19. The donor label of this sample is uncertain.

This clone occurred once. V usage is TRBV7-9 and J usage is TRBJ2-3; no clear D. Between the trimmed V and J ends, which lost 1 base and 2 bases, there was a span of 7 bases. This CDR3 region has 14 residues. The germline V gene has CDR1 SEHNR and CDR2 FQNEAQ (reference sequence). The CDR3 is CASSLGPNTDTQYF. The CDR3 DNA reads TGTGCCAGCAGCTTAGGGCCAAACACAGATACGCAGTATTTT.

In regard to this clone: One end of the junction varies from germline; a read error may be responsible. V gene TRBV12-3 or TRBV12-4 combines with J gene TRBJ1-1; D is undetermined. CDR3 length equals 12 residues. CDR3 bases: TGTGCCAGCACCGCGGGCGAGCACCCTGACCTCTTT. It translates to CASTAGEHPDLF.

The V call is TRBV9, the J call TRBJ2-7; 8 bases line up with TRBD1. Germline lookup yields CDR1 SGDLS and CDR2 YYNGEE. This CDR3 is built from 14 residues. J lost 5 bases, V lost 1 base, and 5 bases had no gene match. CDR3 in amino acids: CASSVSDRVHEQYF. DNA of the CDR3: TGTGCCAGCAGCGTATCGGACAGGGTTCACGAGCAGTACTTC. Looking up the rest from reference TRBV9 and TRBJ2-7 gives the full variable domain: DSGVTQTPKHLITATGQRVTLRCSPRSGDLSVYWYQQSLDQGLQFLIQYYNGEERAKGNILERFSAQQFPDLHSELNLSSLELGDSALYFCASSVSDRVHEQYFGPGTRLTVT.

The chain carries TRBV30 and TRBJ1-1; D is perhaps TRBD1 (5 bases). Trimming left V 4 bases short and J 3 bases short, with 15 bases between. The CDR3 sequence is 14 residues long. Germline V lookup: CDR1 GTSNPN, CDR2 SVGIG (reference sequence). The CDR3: CAWNPTVTDTEAFF. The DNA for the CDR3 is TGTGCCTGGAACCCGACAGTTACGGACACTGAAGCTTTCTTT. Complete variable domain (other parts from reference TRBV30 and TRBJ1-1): SQTIHQWPATLVQPVGSPLSLECTVEGTSNPNLYWYRQAAGRGLQLLFYSVGIGQISSEVPQNLSASRPQDRQFILSSKKLLLSDSGFYLCAWNPTVTDTEAFFGQGTRLTVV.

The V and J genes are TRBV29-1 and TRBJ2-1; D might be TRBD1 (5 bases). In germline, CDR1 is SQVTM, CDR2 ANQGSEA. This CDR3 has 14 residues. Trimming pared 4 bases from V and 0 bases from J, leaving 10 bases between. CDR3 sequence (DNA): TGCAGCGTTGGGGGCCTTCACTCCTACAATGAGCAGTTCTTC. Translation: CSVGGLHSYNEQFF.

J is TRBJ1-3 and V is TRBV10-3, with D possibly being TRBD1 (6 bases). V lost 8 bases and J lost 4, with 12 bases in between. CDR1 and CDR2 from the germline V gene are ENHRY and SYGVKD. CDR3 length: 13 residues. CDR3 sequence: CAIGAGEGNTIYF. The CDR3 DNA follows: TGTGCCATCGGGGCAGGGGAAGGAAACACCATATATTTT.

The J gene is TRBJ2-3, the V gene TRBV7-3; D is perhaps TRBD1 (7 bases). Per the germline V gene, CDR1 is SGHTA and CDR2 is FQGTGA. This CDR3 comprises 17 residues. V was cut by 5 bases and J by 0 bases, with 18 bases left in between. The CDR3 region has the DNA TGTGCCAGCAGCAACCAAAACAGGGGACTTAGCACAGATACGCAGTATTTT. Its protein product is CASSNQNRGLSTDTQYF.

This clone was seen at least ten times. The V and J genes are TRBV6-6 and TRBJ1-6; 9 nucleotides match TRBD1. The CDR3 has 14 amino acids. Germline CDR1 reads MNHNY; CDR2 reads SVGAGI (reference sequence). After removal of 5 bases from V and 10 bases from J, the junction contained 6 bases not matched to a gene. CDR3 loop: CASSRDRVKSPLHF. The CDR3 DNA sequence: TGTGCCAGCAGTCGGGACAGGGTTAAGTCACCCCTCCACTTT.

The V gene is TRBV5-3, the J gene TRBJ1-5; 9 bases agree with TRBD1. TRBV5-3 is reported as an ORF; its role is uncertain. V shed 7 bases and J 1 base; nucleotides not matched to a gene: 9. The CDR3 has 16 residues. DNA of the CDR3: TGTGCCAGACCGGACAGGGGAAGGGGAAGCAATCAGCCCCAGCATTTT. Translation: CARPDRGRGSNQPQHF.

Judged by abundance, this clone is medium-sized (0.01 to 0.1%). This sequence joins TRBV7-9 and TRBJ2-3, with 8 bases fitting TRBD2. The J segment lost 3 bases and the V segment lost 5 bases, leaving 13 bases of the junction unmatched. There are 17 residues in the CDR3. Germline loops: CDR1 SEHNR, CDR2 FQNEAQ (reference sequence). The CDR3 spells CASSGRGGGGPTDTQYF. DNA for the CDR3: TGTGCCAGCAGCGGACGTGGTGGCGGGGGGCCGACAGATACGCAGTATTTT.

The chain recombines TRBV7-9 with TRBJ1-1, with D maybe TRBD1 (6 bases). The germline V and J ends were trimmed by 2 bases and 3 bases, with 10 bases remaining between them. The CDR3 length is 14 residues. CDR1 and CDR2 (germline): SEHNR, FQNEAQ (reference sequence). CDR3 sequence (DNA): TGTGCCAGCAGCTTACAGGGGCTACACACTGAAGCTTTCTTT. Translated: CASSLQGLHTEAFF.

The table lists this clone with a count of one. The CDR3, as DNA: TGTGCCAGCAGCCCTGGACAGGGTGGAGAAAAACTGTTTTTT. Translating it yields CASSPGQGGEKLFF. The chain couples TRBV3-1 (or the pseudogene TRBV3-2) to TRBJ1-4; TRBD1 aligns across 8 bases. In germline, CDR1 is LGHDT, CDR2 YNNKEL (reference sequence). The length of the CDR3 is 14 residues. V lost 4 bases, J lost 8 bases, and 6 bases stayed unmatched.

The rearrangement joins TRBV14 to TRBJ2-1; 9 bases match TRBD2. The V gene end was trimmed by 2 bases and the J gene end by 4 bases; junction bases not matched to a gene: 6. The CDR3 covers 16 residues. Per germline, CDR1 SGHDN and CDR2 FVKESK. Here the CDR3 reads CASSQKAAGGYNEQFF. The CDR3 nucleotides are TGTGCCAGCAGCCAAAAAGCGGCGGGGGGGTACAATGAGCAGTTCTTC.

The CDR3 DNA reads TGTGCCAGCAGCCAAGGTTTGACAAGCAATCAGCCCCAGCATTTT. Its protein product is CASSQGLTSNQPQHF. J is TRBJ1-5 and V is TRBV3-1 (or the pseudogene TRBV3-2); D gene uncertain. From germline, CDR1 is LGHDT and CDR2 YNNKEL (reference sequence). The CDR3 spans 15 residues. Trimming shortened V by 1 base and J by 1 base, and 8 bases separated the two germline ends.

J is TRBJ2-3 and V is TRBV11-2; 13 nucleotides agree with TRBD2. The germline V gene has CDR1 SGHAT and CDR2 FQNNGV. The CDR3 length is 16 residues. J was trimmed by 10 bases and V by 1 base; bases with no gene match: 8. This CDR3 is CASSLGLAGGPGAQYF. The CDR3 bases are TGTGCCAGCAGCTTAGGACTAGCGGGGGGCCCAGGGGCGCAGTATTTT.

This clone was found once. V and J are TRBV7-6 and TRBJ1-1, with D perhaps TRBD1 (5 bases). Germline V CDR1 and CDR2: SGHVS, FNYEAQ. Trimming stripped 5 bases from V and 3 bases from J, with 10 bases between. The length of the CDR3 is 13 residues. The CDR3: CASSPQGHTEAFF. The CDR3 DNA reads TGTGCCAGCAGCCCCCAGGGCCACACTGAAGCTTTCTTT.

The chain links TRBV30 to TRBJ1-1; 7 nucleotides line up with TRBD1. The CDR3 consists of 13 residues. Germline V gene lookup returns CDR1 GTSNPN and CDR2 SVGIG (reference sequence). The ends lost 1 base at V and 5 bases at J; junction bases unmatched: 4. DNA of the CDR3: TGTGCCTGGAGTGGACAGGGAATTACTGAAGCTTTCTTT. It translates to CAWSGQGITEAFF.

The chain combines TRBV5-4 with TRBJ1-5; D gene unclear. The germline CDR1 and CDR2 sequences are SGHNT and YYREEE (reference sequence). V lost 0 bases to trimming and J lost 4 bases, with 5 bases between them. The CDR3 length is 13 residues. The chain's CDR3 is CASSLDKNQPQHF. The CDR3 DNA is TGTGCCAGCAGCTTGGACAAGAATCAGCCCCAGCATTTT.

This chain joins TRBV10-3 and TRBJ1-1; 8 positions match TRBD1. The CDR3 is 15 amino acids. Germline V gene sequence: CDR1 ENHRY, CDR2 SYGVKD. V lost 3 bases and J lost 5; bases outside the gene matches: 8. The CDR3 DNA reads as TGTGCCATCAGTGACTCCCAGGGGGCGAGAACTGAAGCTTTCTTT. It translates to CAISDSQGARTEAFF.

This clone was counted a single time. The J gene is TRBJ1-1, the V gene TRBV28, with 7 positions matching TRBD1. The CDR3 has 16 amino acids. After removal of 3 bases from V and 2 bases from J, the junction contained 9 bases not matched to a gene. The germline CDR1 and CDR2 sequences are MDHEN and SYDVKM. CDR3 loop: CASSFMTGWVNTEAFF. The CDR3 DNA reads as TGTGCCAGCAGTTTCATGACAGGGTGGGTCAACACTGAAGCTTTCTTT. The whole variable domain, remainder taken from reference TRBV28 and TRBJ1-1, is DVKVTQSSRYLVKRTGEKVFLECVQDMDHENMFWYRQDPGLGLRLIYFSYDVKMKEKGDIPEGYSVSREKKERFSLILESASTNQTSMYLCASSFMTGWVNTEAFFGQGTRLTVV.

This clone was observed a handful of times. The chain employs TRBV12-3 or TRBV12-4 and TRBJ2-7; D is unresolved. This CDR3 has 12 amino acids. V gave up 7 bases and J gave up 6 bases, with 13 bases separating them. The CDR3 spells CASTLRRGEQYF. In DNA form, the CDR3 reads TGTGCCAGCACCCTACGCCGTGGCGAGCAGTACTTC.

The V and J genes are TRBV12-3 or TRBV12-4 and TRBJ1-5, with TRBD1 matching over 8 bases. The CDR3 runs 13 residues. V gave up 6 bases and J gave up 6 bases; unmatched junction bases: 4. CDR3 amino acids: CASRDRDFQPQHF. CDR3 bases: TGTGCCAGCAGGGACAGGGATTTTCAGCCCCAGCATTTT.

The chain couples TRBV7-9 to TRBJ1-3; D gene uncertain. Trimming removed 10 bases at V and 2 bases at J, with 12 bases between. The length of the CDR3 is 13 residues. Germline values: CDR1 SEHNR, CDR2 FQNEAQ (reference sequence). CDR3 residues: CATHFGTGNTIYF. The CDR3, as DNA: TGTGCCACTCACTTCGGTACTGGAAACACCATATATTTT.

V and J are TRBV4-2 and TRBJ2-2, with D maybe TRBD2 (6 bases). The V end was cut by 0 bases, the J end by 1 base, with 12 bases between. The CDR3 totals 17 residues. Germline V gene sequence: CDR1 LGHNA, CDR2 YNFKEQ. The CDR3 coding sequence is TGTGCCAGCAGCCAAGAAGGACGCGGGGTGAACACCGGGGAGCTGTTTTTT. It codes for CASSQEGRGVNTGELFF.

The CDR3 DNA reads TGTGCCAGCAGTTACTTTGCAGTCTCCTACGAGCAGTACTTC. This sequence encodes CASSYFAVSYEQYF. The gene calls are TRBV6-2 or TRBV6-3 and TRBJ2-7; D not resolved. The CDR3 contains 14 residues. Deletions cut 1 base from V and 0 bases from J, with 7 bases between. The germline gives CDR1 MNHEY, CDR2 SVGEGT.

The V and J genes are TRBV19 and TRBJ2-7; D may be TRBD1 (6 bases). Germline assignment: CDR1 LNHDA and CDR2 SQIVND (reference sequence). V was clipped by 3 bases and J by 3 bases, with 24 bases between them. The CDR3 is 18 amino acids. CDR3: CASSIGYRVPRSRYEQYF. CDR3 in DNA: TGTGCCAGTAGTATTGGATACAGGGTACCCCGATCCCGCTACGAGCAGTACTTC.

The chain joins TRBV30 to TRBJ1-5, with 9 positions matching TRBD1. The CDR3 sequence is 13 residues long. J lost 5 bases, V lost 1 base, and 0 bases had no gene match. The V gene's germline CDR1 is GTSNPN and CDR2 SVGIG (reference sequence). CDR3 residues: CAWSGQGDQPQHF. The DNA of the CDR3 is TGTGCCTGGAGTGGACAGGGGGATCAGCCCCAGCATTTT.

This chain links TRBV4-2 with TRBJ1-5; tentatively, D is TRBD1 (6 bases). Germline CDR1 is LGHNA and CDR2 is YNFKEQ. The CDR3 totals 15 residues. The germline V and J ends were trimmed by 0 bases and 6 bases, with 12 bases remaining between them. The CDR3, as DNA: TGTGCCAGCAGCCAAGATTGGGGGGGCGGTCAGCCCCAGCATTTT. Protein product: CASSQDWGGGQPQHF.

Here the CDR3 reads CASSSSPHGYTF. CDR3 sequence (DNA): TGTGCCAGCAGTTCCTCCCCCCATGGCTACACCTTC. This sequence joins TRBV28 and TRBJ1-2, with unresolved D. The CDR3 spans 12 residues. Germline CDR1 MDHEN, CDR2 SYDVKM. V lost 4 bases and J lost 6, with 9 bases in between.

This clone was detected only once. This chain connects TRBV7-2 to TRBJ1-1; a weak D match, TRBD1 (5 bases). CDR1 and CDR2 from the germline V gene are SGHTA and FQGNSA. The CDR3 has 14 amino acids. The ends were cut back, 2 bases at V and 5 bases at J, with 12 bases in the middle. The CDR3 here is CASSLSREGTEAFF. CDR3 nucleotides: TGTGCCAGCAGCTTATCACGGGAGGGGACTGAAGCTTTCTTT. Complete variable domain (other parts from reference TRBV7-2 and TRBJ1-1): GAGVSQSPSNKVTEKGKDVELRCDPISGHTALYWYRQSLGQGLEFLIYFQGNSAPDKSGLPSDRFSAERTGGSVSTLTIQRTQQEDSAVYLCASSLSREGTEAFFGQGTRLTVV.